Here is one T cell receptor beta chain with its context. This sample was taken from a study of blood T cell repertoires in COVID-19. The CDR3 extends over 12 amino acids. V was pared by 5 bases and J by 6 bases, with 8 bases between. Germline lookup yields CDR1 SEHNR and CDR2 FQNEAQ (reference sequence). This table comes from immunoSEQ multiplex PCR, and its TCRdb copy is limited to in-frame clones, with some not included. The table records 200,000 to 250,000 clones, around 83% of them present only once. The sample consisted of peripheral blood. The sequence was collected from a middle-aged man with acute or convalescent COVID-19. The chain uses TRBV7-9 and TRBJ2-1, with unresolved D. CDR3 amino acids: CASSLGLNEQFF. CDR3 nucleotides: TGTGCCAGCAGCCTAGGGCTCAATGAGCAGTTCTTC.